This TCR beta chain was sequenced in a study of control samples from healthy donors and cancer patients. V lost 2 bases, J lost 4 bases, and 7 bases stayed unmatched. CDR1 and CDR2 (germline): MNHEY, SVGAGI. The CDR3 is 15 residues long. Assay: immunoSEQ multiplex PCR; the TCRdb copy retains only in-frame clones and omits some. Altogether about 220,000 clones are present, just under 95% being singletons, with the ten largest covering approximately 1.4%. The sequence derives from a man aged 50 to 59 in good health. The sequenced sample was blood. The rearrangement joins TRBV6-5 to TRBJ1-2; 7 bases are shared with TRBD1. This chain's CDR3 is CASSYGVQGTYGYTF. The CDR3, as DNA: TGTGCCAGCAGTTACGGGGTACAGGGGACCTATGGCTACACCTTC.